This entry is about one TCR beta chain. The data stem from a study of regulatory T cells in long-lasting Graves disease. The CDR3 sequence is 17 residues long. Germline CDR1 SGHRS, CDR2 YFSETQ. Trimming at V came to 4 bases and at J to 6 bases, leaving 13 bases not matched to a gene. The time point was: newly diagnosed GD, antithyroid drugs for less than 3 months. Preparation of the TCR library used RNA extracted from PBMCs. HTBI primers from iRepertoire and Arm-PCR of CDR3 regions yielded the TCR beta libraries. Each CDR3 protein gets one entry after TCRdb re-called the multiplex PCR reads with MiXCR. The table records approximately 470,000 distinct CDR3 sequences, roughly 17% of them present only once. This same sample was also part of a study on T cells in Graves' hyperthyroidism and ophthalmopathy. From that paper: The HTBI primer set served for first-round RT-PCR of the TCR CDR3.

The V and J genes are TRBV5-1 and TRBJ2-2; 9 nucleotides align to TRBD2. This specimen was peripheral blood mononuclear cells (PBMCs), taken at new diagnosis, from a patient treated with antithyroid drugs. The TCR was taken from a man aged 35-49 years with Graves disease. The CDR3: CASSATSSGISAGELFF. The CDR3 coding sequence is TGCGCCAGCAGCGCCACCTCTAGCGGGATTTCGGCCGGGGAGCTGTTTTTT.